Following are 10 T cell receptor beta chains from one sample sequenced in a study of tissue T cells after allogeneic stem cell transplantation. Repertoires were generated with immunoSEQ multiplex PCR, while TCRdb's copy carries only in-frame clones and drops some. The table records about 1,300 clones, roughly 80% of them present only once. The sample in question was stomach tissue, obtained at autopsy. These receptor sequences come from a male patient aged 35-69 years with steroid-refractory graft-versus-host disease after an allogeneic stem cell transplant. These T cells may partly come from the graft donor.

This chain connects TRBV27 to TRBJ1-4; D gene uncertain. The germline V and J ends were trimmed by 2 bases and 1 base, with 5 bases remaining between them. In germline, CDR1 is MNHEY, CDR2 SMNVEV (reference sequence). The CDR3 runs to 14 residues. Written as DNA, the CDR3 is TGTGCCAGCAGTTTACTAGGAACTAATGAAAAACTGTTTTTT. Amino acid sequence: CASSLLGTNEKLFF.

The V gene is TRBV6-5, the J gene TRBJ1-5; 7 nucleotides line up with TRBD1. CDR1 and CDR2 from the germline V gene are MNHEY and SVGAGI. The V segment lost 6 bases and the J segment 5 bases; nucleotides outside the gene matches: 4. This CDR3 is 13 amino acids long. CDR3 nucleotide sequence: TGTGCCAGCAGCACTCAGGGGGATCAGCCCCAGCATTTT. Residues: CASSTQGDQPQHF.

This clone is a singleton in its sample. J is TRBJ2-6 and V is TRBV24-1; D call uncertain. CDR3 size: 13 residues. The germline V gene has CDR1 KGHDR and CDR2 SFDVKD. V lost 5 bases, J lost 0 bases, and 1 base lay in between. CDR3 nucleotides: TGTGCCACCAGTGTCTCTGGGGCCAACGTCCTGACTTTC. It yields the protein CATSVSGANVLTF.

The chain joins TRBV29-1 to TRBJ2-2; 7 positions agree with TRBD2. The V gene end was trimmed by 2 bases and the J gene end by 1 base; junction bases not matched to a gene: 4. This CDR3 region has 15 residues. Germline V CDR1 and CDR2: SQVTM, ANQGSEA. CDR3 protein: CSVELGGGNTGELFF. The CDR3 DNA follows: TGCAGCGTTGAACTGGGCGGGGGGAACACCGGGGAGCTGTTTTTT.

This sequence joins TRBV6-5 and TRBJ1-4, with TRBD1 identical over 9 bases. Germline V gives CDR1 MNHEY, CDR2 SVGAGI. CDR3 length equals 14 residues. Unmatched junction bases numbered 4, after V lost 5 bases and J lost 6 bases. CDR3 amino acids: CASSLQGADEKLFF. The CDR3 DNA follows: TGTGCCAGCAGTCTACAGGGGGCGGATGAAAAACTGTTTTTT.

The chain joins TRBV7-9 to TRBJ1-4, with D uncertain. The germline V gene has CDR1 SEHNR and CDR2 FQNEAQ (reference sequence). Deletions cut 3 bases from V and 4 bases from J, with 9 bases between. The CDR3 consists of 14 residues. CDR3 region: CASSLVGSNEKLFF. The CDR3 nucleotides read TGTGCCAGCAGCTTGGTGGGTAGTAATGAAAAACTGTTTTTT.

This rearrangement joins TRBV27 to TRBJ2-3, with D perhaps matching TRBD2 (7 bases). The germline V gene encodes CDR1 MNHEY and CDR2 SMNVEV (reference sequence). The CDR3 loop spans 15 amino acids. Trimming shortened V by 6 bases and J by 6 bases, and 19 bases separated the two germline ends. The chain's CDR3 is CASSGGPFPGDTQYF. The CDR3 nucleotides read TGTGCCAGCAGCGGGGGGCCATTTCCCGGGGATACGCAGTATTTT.

V gene TRBV4-3 combines with J gene TRBJ1-5; TRBD1 might be the D (5 bases). The germline V gene encodes CDR1 LGHNA and CDR2 YSLEER. V was shortened by 0 bases and J by 5 bases, with 14 bases between the two germline ends. The CDR3 has 16 residues. CDR3 sequence: CASSQDFSGPYQPQHF. CDR3 in DNA: TGCGCCAGCAGCCAAGATTTTTCAGGGCCCTATCAGCCCCAGCATTTT.

The chain has TRBV6-2 or TRBV6-3 and TRBJ1-6; 9 bases line up with TRBD1. Germline V CDR1 and CDR2: MNHEY, SVGEGT. Trimming took 2 bases from V and 9 from J; bases not matched to a gene: 2. The CDR3 has 14 amino acids. For the CDR3, the DNA is TGTGCCAGCAGTTACGGGACAGGGTTTTCACCCCTCCACTTT. Translating gives CASSYGTGFSPLHF.

This clone was seen a handful of times. The genes are TRBV4-3 and TRBJ2-7; TRBD1 matches 10 bases. J was trimmed by 5 bases and V by 4 bases; bases with no gene match: 8. Germline V gene lookup returns CDR1 LGHNA and CDR2 YSLEER. The CDR3 is 15 residues long. CDR3 protein: CASSPGQGSRDEQYF. CDR3 bases: TGCGCCAGCAGCCCGGGACAGGGGTCGAGAGACGAGCAGTACTTC.